Below, 17 T cell receptor beta chains from the same sample are listed, as sequenced in a study of blood T cell repertoires in COVID-19. Measured with immunoSEQ multiplex PCR; TCRdb has only the in-frame clones, and not every one. The repertoire includes some 180,000 clones, roughly 82% of them detected once, and more than 4.5% sits in the top ten. Sample: PBMCs or T cells enriched from blood (not recorded which). The receptors stem from a woman aged 55 to 70 with acute COVID-19.

This sequence joins TRBV7-8 and TRBJ1-5; D might be TRBD1 (5 bases). The ends were cut back, 5 bases at V and 5 bases at J, with 13 bases in the middle. Looked up from germline, CDR1 is SGHVS and CDR2 is FQNEAQ. The CDR3 sequence is 14 residues long. The CDR3 spells CASSHRIPDQPQHF. CDR3 sequence (DNA): TGTGCCAGCAGCCACAGGATTCCCGATCAGCCCCAGCATTTT.

This chain joins TRBV7-2 and TRBJ2-1; 8 positions agree with TRBD2. This CDR3 contains 15 residues. From germline, CDR1 is SGHTA and CDR2 FQGNSA. After removal of 7 bases from V and 7 bases from J, the junction contained 12 bases not matched to a gene. DNA for the CDR3: TGTGCCAGCAACAAAGCGGGGGCACTTAGGAATGAGCAGTTCTTC. It translates to CASNKAGALRNEQFF.

The chain has TRBV19 and TRBJ2-3; 7 bases match TRBD2. The CDR3 extends over 16 amino acids. The junction had 16 bases not matched to a gene; V was cut back by 5 bases and J by 8 bases. The germline V gene encodes CDR1 LNHDA and CDR2 SQIVND (reference sequence). CDR3 DNA: TGTGCCAGTAGTTTCAGACCGGGACTAAGGGTCGGTACGCAGTATTTT. Amino acid sequence: CASSFRPGLRVGTQYF.

The chain uses TRBV30 and TRBJ1-5; D gene ambiguous. The ends were cut back, 0 bases at V and 7 bases at J, with 13 bases in the middle. The CDR3 is 14 amino acids. From germline, CDR1 is GTSNPN and CDR2 SVGIG (reference sequence). CDR3 in DNA: TGTGCCTGGAGTGTAGTTATGGGAGTACAGCCCCAGCATTTT. The encoded protein is CAWSVVMGVQPQHF. Based on the CDR3 plus reference TRBV30 and TRBJ1-5, the full variable domain is SQTIHQWPATLVQPVGSPLSLECTVEGTSNPNLYWYRQAAGRGLQLLFYSVGIGQISSEVPQNLSASRPQDRQFILSSKKLLLSDSGFYLCAWSVVMGVQPQHFGDGTRLSIL.

This chain joins TRBV6-5 and TRBJ2-1, with 13 positions matching TRBD2. V dropped 4 bases and J dropped 9; count of bases not matched to a gene: 9. Germline CDR1 is MNHEY and CDR2 is SVGAGI. The CDR3 has 16 amino acids. In DNA form, the CDR3 reads TGTGCCAGCAGTTTCCAGACTAGCGGGGGGCGTGGTGAGCAGTTCTTC. Protein product: CASSFQTSGGRGEQFF.

V is TRBV9 and J is TRBJ1-2; 9 bases match TRBD1. The V and J ends lost 6 bases and 3 bases, in that order; junction bases with no gene match: 9. Germline V gives CDR1 SGDLS, CDR2 YYNGEE. CDR3 length: 15 residues. CDR3 residues: CASTKGDRDYYGYTF. In DNA, the CDR3 is TGTGCCAGCACTAAAGGGGACAGGGATTACTATGGCTACACCTTC.

The chain carries TRBV5-1 and TRBJ1-4; D uncertain. V was pared by 1 base and J by 0 bases, with 4 bases between. CDR3 length equals 14 residues. CDR1 SGHRS and CDR2 YFSETQ come from the germline V gene. CDR3 loop: CASSLPATNEKLFF. The CDR3 DNA is TGCGCCAGCAGCTTGCCCGCAACTAATGAAAAACTGTTTTTT. The full variable domain, rest sourced from reference TRBV5-1 and TRBJ1-4, is KAGVTQTPRYLIKTRGQQVTLSCSPISGHRSVSWYQQTPGQGLQFLFEYFSETQRNKGNFPGRFSGRQFSNSRSEMNVSTLELGDSALYLCASSLPATNEKLFFGSGTQLSVL.

This chain links TRBV10-2 with TRBJ2-6; D might be TRBD2 (5 bases). The germline V and J ends were trimmed by 3 bases and 0 bases, with 18 bases remaining between them. This CDR3 is built from 19 residues. Germline CDR1 reads WSHSY; CDR2 reads SAAADI. The CDR3 DNA is TGCGCCAGCAGTGACCTTGGACGGCTAGCCAACTCTGGGGCCAACGTCCTGACTTTC. It encodes CASSDLGRLANSGANVLTF.

The chain combines TRBV7-8 with TRBJ1-1; D is unresolved. The germline CDR1 and CDR2 sequences are SGHVS and FQNEAQ. V lost 1 base to trimming and J lost 7 bases, with 7 bases between them. The CDR3 has 12 residues. The DNA of the CDR3 is TGTGCCAGCAGCTTAGTGGCGGGTGAAGCTTTCTTT. It encodes CASSLVAGEAFF. Combining the CDR3 with reference TRBV7-8 and TRBJ1-1 gives the whole variable domain GAGVSQSPRYKVAKRGQDVALRCDPISGHVSLFWYQQALGQGPEFLTYFQNEAQLDKSGLPSDRFFAERPEGSVSTLKIQRTQQEDSAVYLCASSLVAGEAFFGQGTRLTVV.

This chain joins TRBV12-3 or TRBV12-4 and TRBJ2-1, with D perhaps TRBD2 (5 bases). Trimming removed 0 bases at V and 12 bases at J, with 12 bases between. This CDR3 is built from 13 residues. The CDR3 DNA sequence: TGTGCCAGCAGTTTAGCAGCGGATCTAGGGCAGTTCTTC. Its protein is CASSLAADLGQFF.

The chain couples TRBV30 to TRBJ1-4; D unclear. Germline V gene data show CDR1 as GTSNPN and CDR2 as SVGIG (reference sequence). V was trimmed by 4 bases and J by 8 bases, leaving 11 bases between them. This CDR3 is 12 amino acids long. The CDR3 DNA reads as TGTGCCTGGATGAAGGGAGGGGAAAAACTGTTTTTT. Its translation: CAWMKGGEKLFF.

The gene calls are TRBV12-3 or TRBV12-4 and TRBJ2-7; 7 bases align to TRBD1. Losses at the gene ends were 3 bases for V and 7 bases for J; bases not matched to a gene: 6. This CDR3 spans 13 amino acids. The DNA of the CDR3 is TGTGCCAGCAGTTTGAGACAGGGCTGGGAGCAGTACTTC. Its protein product is CASSLRQGWEQYF.

The chain combines TRBV19 with TRBJ2-5, with 12 nucleotides matching TRBD1. J gave up 4 bases and V 5 bases, and 8 bases lay outside the gene matches. The CDR3 consists of 16 residues. CDR1 is LNHDA, CDR2 SQIVND, per germline (reference sequence). The CDR3 is CASSLLGQGAGETQYF. The CDR3 DNA sequence: TGTGCCAGTAGTCTCCTGGGACAGGGGGCGGGAGAGACCCAGTACTTC.

This rearrangement joins TRBV7-2 to TRBJ2-5; tentatively, D is TRBD1 (5 bases). Germline values: CDR1 SGHTA, CDR2 FQGNSA. This CDR3 contains 13 residues. V gave up 4 bases and J gave up 7 bases, with 13 bases separating them. CDR3 DNA sequence: TGTGCCAGCAGCTCAGGGCTACATGGGACCCAGTACTTC. Its protein product is CASSSGLHGTQYF.

This CDR3 is CASSAGYTGELFF. In nucleotides, the CDR3 is TGTGCCAGCAGTGCCGGTTACACCGGGGAGCTGTTTTTT. The genes are TRBV28 and TRBJ2-2, with D uncertain. CDR1 is MDHEN, CDR2 SYDVKM, per germline. The CDR3 has 13 amino acids. V was cut by 5 bases and J by 3 bases, with 7 bases left in between.

The rearrangement joins TRBV7-2 to TRBJ2-5, with TRBD2 as a possible D gene (6 bases). The CDR3 covers 16 residues. Trimming removed 1 base from V and 9 bases from J, with 21 bases in between. The germline V gene encodes CDR1 SGHTA and CDR2 FQGNSA. In DNA form, the CDR3 reads TGTGCCAGCAGCTTAGGGATACTAGCCCAAAAAAGGGCCCAGTACTTC. As protein: CASSLGILAQKRAQYF.

This clone was seen more than once but under ten times. The chain carries TRBV28 and TRBJ1-1; D uncertain. The germline V gene encodes CDR1 MDHEN and CDR2 SYDVKM. The CDR3 runs to 14 residues. Trimming took off 6 bases at V and 1 base at J, with 12 bases between the two ends. CDR3 nucleotide sequence: TGTGCCAGCAGCCGAGGGTTGAGGAACACTGAAGCTTTCTTT. Amino acid sequence: CASSRGLRNTEAFF.